This T cell receptor (beta chain) stems from a study of shared clonotypes between healthy human individuals. The V end was cut by 3 bases, the J end by 1 base, with 9 bases between. Germline V CDR1 and CDR2: SGHAT, FQNNGV. This CDR3 contains 14 residues. Repertoires were generated with immunoSEQ multiplex PCR, while TCRdb's copy carries only in-frame clones and drops some. The sample comprises 2 million to 2.5 million clones, 90% to 95% of which are singletons, and 0.1% to 0.15% rests with the top ten. The genes are TRBV11-2 and TRBJ1-2; no firm D call. The sequencing input was naive CD4+ T cells sorted from blood. Subset in this sample: CD45RA+ positively selected. The TCR comes from a man between 18 and 29 years old in good health. The CDR3 loop reads CASSLLGVNYGYTF. The CDR3 DNA reads as TGTGCCAGCAGCTTGCTAGGAGTTAACTATGGCTACACCTTC.